The TCR beta chain described here comes from a study of beta chain features in type 1 diabetes. Blood was collected once per donor into heparin, averaging approximately 110 mL. By way of CD45RO/CCR7/CD25/CD127/CD95/CD27, the CD4+ regulatory, stem cell-like memory, central memory and naive cells were sorted. Reverse transcribing all isolated RNA meant expressed TCRB transcripts were sequenced. Generated by immunoSEQ multiplex PCR, the TCRdb table keeps only in-frame clones and is missing some. The repertoire consists of some 660,000 clones, with more than 12% occurring once and the leading ten covering nearly 0.04%. To note about this clone: The antigen is not known.

This CDR3 has 12 amino acids. Trimming stripped 8 bases from V and 1 base from J, with 6 bases between. Germline values: CDR1 MNHNY, CDR2 SVGAGI (reference sequence). General study results and limits: For type 1 diabetes patients, VDJ junctions showed fewer insertions and more deletions. It was possible that PCR favored shorter templates, equally so in patients and controls. Among all four CD4+ subsets, Type 1 diabetes patients had TCRB CDR3s that were moderately but significantly shorter.

The receptor's source is a man in his late teens or twenties with type 1 diabetes. This sequence joins TRBV6-6 and TRBJ1-3, with D hard to call. The source material was naive CD4+ T cells from blood. CDR3 sequence: CASQDSGNTIYF. CDR3 bases: TGTGCCAGCCAGGATTCTGGAAACACCATATATTTT.